The 19 T cell receptor beta chains below all came from one sample that was sequenced in a study of CD8+CD57+ T cells in acquired aplastic anemia. Sequencing was done on patients that had shown CD8+CD57+ cell expansion by flow cytometry. Template material for TCR beta VDJ and CDR3 profiling consisted of genomic DNA. TCRdb used MiXCR to reprocess the reads, holding one entry per CDR3 protein. The sample records 150,000 or so distinct CDR3 sequences, more than 40% being singletons. Sequenced input: sorted CD4+, CD8+, or CD8+CD57+ T cells (not recorded which) from PBMCs. Receptors originate from a human donor with aplastic anemia.

This clonotype was detected many times. CDR3: CASSGTVEGLSYEQYF. The DNA for the CDR3 is TGTGCCAGCAGCGGTACGGTCGAGGGACTGAGCTACGAGCAGTACTTC. This sequence joins TRBV7-9 and TRBJ2-7; D perhaps matches TRBD2 (6 bases). Germline assignment: CDR1 SEHNR and CDR2 FQNEAQ (reference sequence). Trimming took off 5 bases at V and 3 bases at J, with 20 bases between the two ends. CDR3 length equals 16 residues.

In its sample, this clonotype was seen once. The rearrangement links TRBV6-1 to TRBJ1-2, with D hard to call. Germline V gene lookup returns CDR1 MNHNS and CDR2 SASEGT. This CDR3 is built from 13 residues. Trimming took off 3 bases at V and 4 bases at J, with 9 bases between the two ends. CDR3 coding DNA: TGTGCCAGCAGTGAGGACCCCAGCTATGGCTACACCTTC. Protein product: CASSEDPSYGYTF.

This chain connects TRBV29-1 to TRBJ2-2; 7 positions agree with TRBD1. The CDR3 sequence is 15 residues long. Trimming cost V 4 bases and J 6 bases; bases outside gene matches: 11. CDR1 and CDR2 (germline): SQVTM, ANQGSEA. Here the CDR3 reads CSVAVTGTESGELFF. The CDR3, as DNA: TGCAGCGTTGCGGTTACCGGGACAGAGTCCGGGGAGCTGTTTTTT.

This clonotype was seen at least ten times. This chain uses TRBV19 with TRBJ2-2, with 7 bases matching TRBD2. The CDR3 runs to 15 residues. J lost 7 bases, V lost 2 bases, and 7 bases had no gene match. Per germline, CDR1 LNHDA and CDR2 SQIVND (reference sequence). The CDR3 DNA follows: TGTGCCAGTAGTATACGGGGGGAAATCGGCGGGGAGCTGTTTTTT. This codes for CASSIRGEIGGELFF.

The rearrangement uses TRBV14 and TRBJ2-7, with a weak D call TRBD2 (7 bases). This CDR3 contains 12 residues. Germline V gene data show CDR1 as SGHDN and CDR2 as FVKESK. V was cut by 4 bases and J by 7 bases, with 11 bases left in between. Here the CDR3 reads CASSLKGGEQYF. DNA for the CDR3: TGTGCCAGCAGCCTCAAGGGGGGGGAGCAGTACTTC.

This clonotype was counted ten times or more. The chain couples TRBV7-2 to TRBJ1-1, with D hard to call. Trimming removed 3 bases from V and 4 bases from J, with 6 bases in between. The CDR3 runs 12 residues. CDR1 is SGHTA, CDR2 FQGNSA, per germline. The CDR3 sequence is CASSFHLTEAFF. CDR3 coding DNA: TGTGCCAGCAGCTTTCATCTCACTGAAGCTTTCTTT.

The chain links TRBV10-1 to TRBJ2-7; 7 bases align to TRBD1. This CDR3 is built from 14 residues. Germline CDR1 is WNHNN and CDR2 is SYGVQD (reference sequence). The V segment lost 6 bases and the J segment 1 base; nucleotides outside the gene matches: 6. DNA for the CDR3: TGCGCCAGCAGGGGGACAGACCCTTCCTACGAGCAGTACTTC. Amino acid sequence: CASRGTDPSYEQYF.

The sample holds one count of this clonotype. The chain carries TRBV19 and TRBJ1-1; the D gene is possibly TRBD1 (6 bases). CDR3 length: 15 residues. The V and J ends lost 0 bases and 0 bases respectively, with 8 bases between them. CDR1 LNHDA and CDR2 SQIVND come from the germline V gene (reference sequence). The DNA for the CDR3 is TGTGCCAGTAGTATAGACAGGGGAATGAACACTGAAGCTTTCTTT. Translation: CASSIDRGMNTEAFF.

The chain uses TRBV20-1 and TRBJ2-5, with D perhaps given as TRBD1 or TRBD2 (5 bases each). CDR3 length: 13 amino acids. Germline CDR1 is DFQATT and CDR2 is SNEGSKA (reference sequence). V gave up 3 bases and J gave up 7 bases, with 15 bases separating them. The CDR3 reads CSARPGPRGTQYF. The CDR3 DNA follows: TGCAGTGCTAGGCCGGGACCCCGAGGGACCCAGTACTTC.

This chain links TRBV7-8 with TRBJ1-5; 7 nucleotides agree with TRBD1. CDR1 and CDR2 from the germline V gene are SGHVS and FQNEAQ. V shed 2 bases and J 6 bases; nucleotides not matched to a gene: 7. The CDR3 is 15 amino acids. CDR3 loop: CASSLSGQVGQPQHF. Written as DNA, the CDR3 is TGTGCCAGCAGCTTATCCGGACAGGTCGGTCAGCCCCAGCATTTT. Supplemented by reference TRBV7-8 and TRBJ1-5, the full variable domain reads GAGVSQSPRYKVAKRGQDVALRCDPISGHVSLFWYQQALGQGPEFLTYFQNEAQLDKSGLPSDRFFAERPEGSVSTLKIQRTQQEDSAVYLCASSLSGQVGQPQHFGDGTRLSIL.

This chain connects TRBV5-1 to TRBJ2-7, with 7 positions matching TRBD2. The CDR3 runs to 14 residues. V dropped 6 bases and J dropped 6; count of bases not matched to a gene: 12. Germline V gives CDR1 SGHRS, CDR2 YFSETQ. CDR3 in amino acids: CASTWGGIGSEQYF. Here the CDR3 DNA reads TGCGCCAGCACCTGGGGAGGGATCGGCTCCGAGCAGTACTTC.

This chain connects TRBV10-3 to TRBJ2-7; TRBD2 aligns across 7 bases. J lost 3 bases, V lost 2 bases, and 13 bases had no gene match. Germline-derived CDR1 and CDR2 are ENHRY and SYGVKD. This CDR3 comprises 17 residues. CDR3 in amino acids: CAISEGGSGERGYEQYV. The CDR3, as DNA: TGTGCCATCAGTGAGGGCGGCAGCGGGGAACGGGGCTACGAGCAGTACGTC.

The chain joins TRBV10-3 to TRBJ1-5, with 7 positions matching TRBD1. V shed 8 bases, J shed 3 bases, and the junction held 13 bases outside the gene matches. In germline, CDR1 is ENHRY, CDR2 SYGVKD. The CDR3 extends over 16 amino acids. In DNA, the CDR3 is TGTGCCATCGGAGGCGAAACAGGGGTGGTCAATCAGCCCCAGCATTTT. It encodes CAIGGETGVVNQPQHF.

This rearrangement joins TRBV6-2 or TRBV6-3 to TRBJ2-7, with D perhaps matching TRBD1 (7 bases). CDR1 is MNHEY, CDR2 SVGEGT, per germline. The CDR3 has 14 amino acids. V lost 2 bases, J lost 6 bases, and 14 bases lay in between. The CDR3 DNA sequence: TGTGCCAGCAGTTACGGTCAGGGGGGATCCGAGCAGTACTTC. This gives the protein CASSYGQGGSEQYF.

This clonotype was picked up a small number of times. The chain couples TRBV19 to TRBJ2-1; 11 nucleotides agree with TRBD1. There are 14 residues in the CDR3. V trimming: 6 bases; J trimming: 8 bases; junction bases outside the gene matches: 6. Germline CDR1 and CDR2: LNHDA and SQIVND (reference sequence). This CDR3 reads CASRRTGGRDEQFF. The CDR3 bases are TGTGCCAGTAGGAGGACAGGGGGCCGGGATGAGCAGTTCTTC.

This chain connects TRBV10-3 to TRBJ1-2, with a weak D call TRBD1 (5 bases). V dropped 2 bases and J dropped 1 base, with 5 bases sitting between them. The CDR3 is 13 residues long. In germline, CDR1 is ENHRY, CDR2 SYGVKD. CDR3 sequence (DNA): TGTGCCATCAGTGAGCAGGGTAACTATGGCTACACCTTC. It yields the protein CAISEQGNYGYTF.

With respect to this clonotype: The germline gene is not matched at one end of the junction; a read error may be the cause. This chain links TRBV4-1 with TRBJ2-7, with D tentatively TRBD1 (6 bases). This CDR3 comprises 16 residues. CDR1 and CDR2 from the germline V gene are MGHRA and YSYEKL. The CDR3 sequence: CASSQCATGSVYEQYF. CDR3 nucleotide sequence: TGCGCAAGCAGCCAATGTGCGACAGGTAGTGTCTACGAGCAGTACTTC.

The chain joins TRBV5-1 to TRBJ2-7; 10 bases are a match to TRBD2. This CDR3 is 15 amino acids long. CDR1 is SGHRS, CDR2 YFSETQ, per germline. V gave up 2 bases and J gave up 5 bases; unmatched junction bases: 7. As DNA, the CDR3 is TGCGCCAGCAGCTTCTCACTAGCGGGGATCGACGAGCAGTACTTC. Amino acid sequence: CASSFSLAGIDEQYF.

The CDR3 coding sequence is TGCGCCAGCAGCACACAACTCTCTGGGGCCAACGTCCTGACTTTC. The encoded protein is CASSTQLSGANVLTF. The V and J genes are TRBV5-1 and TRBJ2-6; D not certain. V shed 4 bases and J shed 0 bases, with 8 bases lying between them. The CDR3 consists of 15 residues. Germline lookup yields CDR1 SGHRS and CDR2 YFSETQ.